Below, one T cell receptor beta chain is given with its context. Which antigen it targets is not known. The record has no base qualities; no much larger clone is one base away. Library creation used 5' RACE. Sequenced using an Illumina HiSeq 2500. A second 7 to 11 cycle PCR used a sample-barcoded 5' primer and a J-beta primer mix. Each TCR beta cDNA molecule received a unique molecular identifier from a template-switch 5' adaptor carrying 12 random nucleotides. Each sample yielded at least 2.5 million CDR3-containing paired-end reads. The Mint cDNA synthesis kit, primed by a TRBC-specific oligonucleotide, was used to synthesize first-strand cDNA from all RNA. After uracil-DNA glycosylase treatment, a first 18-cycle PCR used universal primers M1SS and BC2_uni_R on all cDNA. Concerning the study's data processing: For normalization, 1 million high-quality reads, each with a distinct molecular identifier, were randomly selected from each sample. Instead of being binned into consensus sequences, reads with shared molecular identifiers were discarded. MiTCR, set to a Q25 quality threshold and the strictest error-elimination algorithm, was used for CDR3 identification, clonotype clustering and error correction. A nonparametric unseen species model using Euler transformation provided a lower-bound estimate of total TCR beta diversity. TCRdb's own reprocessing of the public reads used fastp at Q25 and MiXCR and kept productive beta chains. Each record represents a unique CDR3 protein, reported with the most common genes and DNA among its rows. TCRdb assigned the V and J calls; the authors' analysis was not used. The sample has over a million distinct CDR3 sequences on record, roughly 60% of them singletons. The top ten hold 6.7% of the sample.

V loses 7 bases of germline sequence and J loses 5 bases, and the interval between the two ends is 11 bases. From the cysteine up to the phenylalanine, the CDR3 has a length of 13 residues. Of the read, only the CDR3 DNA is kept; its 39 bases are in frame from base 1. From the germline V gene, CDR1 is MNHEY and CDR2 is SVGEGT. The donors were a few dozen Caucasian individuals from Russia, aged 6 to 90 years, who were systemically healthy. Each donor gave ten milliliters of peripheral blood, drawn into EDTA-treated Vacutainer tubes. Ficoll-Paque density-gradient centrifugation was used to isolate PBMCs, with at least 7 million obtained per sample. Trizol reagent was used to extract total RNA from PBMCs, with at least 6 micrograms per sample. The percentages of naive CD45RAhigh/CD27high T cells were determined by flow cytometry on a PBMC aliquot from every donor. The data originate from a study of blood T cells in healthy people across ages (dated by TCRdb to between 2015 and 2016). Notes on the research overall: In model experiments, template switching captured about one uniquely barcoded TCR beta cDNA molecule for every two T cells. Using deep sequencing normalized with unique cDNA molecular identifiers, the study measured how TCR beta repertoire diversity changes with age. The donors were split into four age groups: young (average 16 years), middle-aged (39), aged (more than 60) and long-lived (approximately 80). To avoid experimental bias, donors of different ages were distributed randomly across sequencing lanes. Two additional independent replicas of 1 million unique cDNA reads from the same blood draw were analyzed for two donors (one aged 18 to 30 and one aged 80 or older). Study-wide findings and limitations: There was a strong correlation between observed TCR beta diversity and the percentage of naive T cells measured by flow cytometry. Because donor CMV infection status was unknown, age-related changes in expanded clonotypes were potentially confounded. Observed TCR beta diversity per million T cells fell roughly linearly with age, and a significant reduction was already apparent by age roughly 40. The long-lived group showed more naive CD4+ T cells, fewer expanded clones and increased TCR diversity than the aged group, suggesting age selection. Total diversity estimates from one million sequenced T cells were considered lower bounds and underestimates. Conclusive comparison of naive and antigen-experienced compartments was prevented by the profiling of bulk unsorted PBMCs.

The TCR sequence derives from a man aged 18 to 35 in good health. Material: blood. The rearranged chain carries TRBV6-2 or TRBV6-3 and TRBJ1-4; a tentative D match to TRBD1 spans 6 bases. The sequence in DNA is TGTGCCAGCAAGAATGGACAGAATGAAAAACTGTTTTTT. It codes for CASKNGQNEKLFF.